This T cell receptor (beta chain) is drawn from a study of blood T cell repertoires in COVID-19. Study context: From T cells, B-cell-depleted T cells, or PBMCs came the material, which was cDNA or gDNA.

Original processing methods: Reference gene primer amplification gave nucleated cell count estimates. Produced via immunoSEQ multiplex PCR; TCRdb's table is partial and in-frame only. That table furnishes V, J and clone size, whereas the DNA furnished D and trimming. The sample lists around 150,000 clones; around nine tenths were seen once. The germline gives CDR1 SGHTA, CDR2 FQGNSA. V lost 4 bases and J lost 3; bases outside the gene matches: 4. The CDR3 loop spans 18 amino acids. The chain uses TRBV7-2 and TRBJ2-6; TRBD2 matches 15 bases. This sequence was found in a man aged 45-65 years with active or convalescent COVID-19. Sequences were obtained from peripheral blood. The CDR3 sequence: CASSSPGLAGGGANVLTF. The CDR3 region has the DNA TGTGCCAGCAGCTCTCCGGGACTAGCGGGAGGTGGGGCCAACGTCCTGACTTTC.